Listed below are T cell receptor beta chains from one sample, sequenced in a study of T cells in Graves' hyperthyroidism and ophthalmopathy. TCRdb recomputed calls from the multiplex PCR reads with MiXCR, one row per CDR3 protein. Of about 290,000 distinct CDR3 sequences listed, less than 20% are singletons. The sequenced material came from blood. The receptors here all came from a man aged 45-65 years with Graves' ophthalmopathy. The CDR3 runs from the conserved cysteine through the conserved F or W. Fields, in order: CDR3 length, J gene, clone size, D gene, V gene, CDR3 DNA, CDR3 protein. The D gene is left open where the match is weak. The listing skips clone size in some rows; elsewhere it reads once, few, many or a size class.

len: 17
j_gene: TRBJ2-2
abundance: .
d_gene: TRBD2
v_gene: TRBV2
CDR3nt: TGTGCCAGCACGGGACTAGCGGGAGGGCCTCGAACCGGGGAGCTGTTTTTT
CDR3aa: CASTGLAGGPRTGELFF

len: 16
j_gene: TRBJ2-5
abundance: many
d_gene: .
v_gene: TRBV28
CDR3nt: TGTGCCAGCAGTGACAAGCCCGGGACCTTAAAAGAGACCCAGTACTTC
CDR3aa: CASSDKPGTLKETQYF

len: 14
j_gene: TRBJ2-3
abundance: .
d_gene: TRBD1
v_gene: TRBV5-1
CDR3nt: TGCGCCAGCAGCTTGGGACAGGGCGTGGATACGCAGTATTTT
CDR3aa: CASSLGQGVDTQYF

len: 14
j_gene: TRBJ1-1
abundance: many
d_gene: .
v_gene: TRBV3-1
CDR3nt: TGTGCCAGCAGCCAAGCGGGAACGAACACTGAAGCTTTCTTT
CDR3aa: CASSQAGTNTEAFF

len: 15
j_gene: TRBJ2-1
abundance: many
d_gene: .
v_gene: TRBV11-2
CDR3nt: TGTACCAGCAGCTTAGTATGGGGGGCGGGTAATGAGCAGTTCTTC
CDR3aa: CTSSLVWGAGNEQFF

len: 16
j_gene: TRBJ2-2
abundance: .
d_gene: .
v_gene: TRBV14
CDR3nt: TGTGCCAGCAGCTCCGGACAGCTACAGAACACCGGGGAGCTGTTTTTT
CDR3aa: CASSSGQLQNTGELFF

len: 14
j_gene: TRBJ2-1
abundance: many
d_gene: TRBD1
v_gene: TRBV20-1
CDR3nt: TGCACTATTCCCCGGGACAGGAGCTACAATGAGCAGTTCTTC
CDR3aa: CTIPRDRSYNEQFF

len: 12
j_gene: TRBJ2-7
abundance: .
d_gene: .
v_gene: TRBV10-2
CDR3nt: TGCGCCAGCAGTGAGTCGAGATACGAGCAGTACTTC
CDR3aa: CASSESRYEQYF

len: 15
j_gene: TRBJ2-7
abundance: many
d_gene: .
v_gene: TRBV10-3
CDR3nt: TGTGCCATCAGTGAGTCGGCAGGGGATTATCGGGAGCAGTACTTC
CDR3aa: CAISESAGDYREQYF

len: 15
j_gene: TRBJ2-5
abundance: .
d_gene: TRBD2
v_gene: TRBV19
CDR3nt: TGTGCCAGTAATTCCCCGGGGGGTGGTGCAGAGACCCAGTACTTC
CDR3aa: CASNSPGGGAETQYF

len: 12
j_gene: TRBJ2-7
abundance: .
d_gene: .
v_gene: TRBV27
CDR3nt: TGTGCCAGCAGAACAGGTCCCCGGGAGCAGTACTTC
CDR3aa: CASRTGPREQYF

len: 15
j_gene: TRBJ2-1
abundance: few
d_gene: .
v_gene: TRBV20-1
CDR3nt: TGCAGTGCTAGCCGTCTCCAGGGGGGAGACAATGAGCAGTTCTTC
CDR3aa: CSASRLQGGDNEQFF

len: 11
j_gene: TRBJ1-4
abundance: .
d_gene: .
v_gene: TRBV28
CDR3nt: TGTGCCACAGCCCCCGGGGAAAAACTGTTTTTT
CDR3aa: CATAPGEKLFF

len: 16
j_gene: TRBJ1-6
abundance: .
d_gene: .
v_gene: TRBV20-1
CDR3nt: TGCAGTGCTAGAGAAGCAGGGACCACCTATAATTCACCCCTCCACTTT
CDR3aa: CSAREAGTTYNSPLHF

len: 13
j_gene: TRBJ2-7
abundance: many
d_gene: .
v_gene: TRBV9
CDR3nt: TGTGCCAGCAGCGGGGTAGCGACCTACGAGCAGTACTTC
CDR3aa: CASSGVATYEQYF

len: 14
j_gene: TRBJ2-7
abundance: many
d_gene: .
v_gene: TRBV12-3/TRBV12-4
CDR3nt: TGTGCCAGCAGGGCCGGGAGTAGCTCCTACGAGCAGTACTTC
CDR3aa: CASRAGSSSYEQYF

len: 18
j_gene: TRBJ2-5
abundance: many
d_gene: TRBD2
v_gene: TRBV11-2
CDR3nt: TGTGCCAGCAGCAATTCGTGGGCTAGCGGGAGGGCTGGGAAGACCCAGTACTTC
CDR3aa: CASSNSWASGRAGKTQYF

len: 15
j_gene: TRBJ2-1
abundance: few
d_gene: .
v_gene: TRBV27
CDR3nt: TGTGCCAGCACCCTGAAGACTCCGGCCTACAATGAGCAGTTCTTC
CDR3aa: CASTLKTPAYNEQFF

len: 13
j_gene: TRBJ2-7
abundance: few
d_gene: .
v_gene: TRBV24-1
CDR3nt: TGTGCCACCAGTGCCGGAGACTCCTACGAGCAGTACTTC
CDR3aa: CATSAGDSYEQYF

len: 15
j_gene: TRBJ2-1
abundance: .
d_gene: .
v_gene: TRBV6-2/TRBV6-3
CDR3nt: TGTGCCAGCAGTGACCGCGGCGGGACCTACAATGAGCAGTTCTTC
CDR3aa: CASSDRGGTYNEQFF

len: 18
j_gene: TRBJ2-3
abundance: .
d_gene: TRBD2
v_gene: TRBV4-1
CDR3nt: TGCGCCAGCAGCCCTTACCGCGGACTAGCGGGAGCTCTCGGGACGCAGTATTTT
CDR3aa: CASSPYRGLAGALGTQYF

len: 12
j_gene: TRBJ2-5
abundance: many
d_gene: .
v_gene: TRBV12-3/TRBV12-4
CDR3nt: TGTGCCAGCAGTTTGAGTGTTGAGACCCAGTACTTC
CDR3aa: CASSLSVETQYF